The entry below gives a single T cell receptor beta chain sequence along with its context. Its antigen is unknown. Every CD8+ subset sample held more than 250,000 flow-sorted cells, done in triplicate. This CDR3 is built from 15 residues. Germline V gene sequence: CDR1 DFQATT, CDR2 SNEGSKA (reference sequence). This sample is part of a study of CXCR3-negative and CXCR3-positive naive CD8 T cells. General study findings and limits: Compared with CXCR3-negative naive cells, CXCR3-positive naive cells showed more hydrophobic TRB CDR3s.

UMI-labeled TRB cDNA libraries were prepared by 5' RACE. TCRdb re-called the 5' RACE reads, yielding one record per CDR3 amino acid sequence without DNA. The sample totals around 140,000 distinct CDR3 sequences. The sequencing sample was made of naive CXCR3+ CD8+ T cells from blood. Sample subset: CD45RO-CCR7+CD27+CD95- naive CD8+ T cells expressing CXCR3 (TNR3+). The V call is TRBV20-1, the J call TRBJ1-6; TCRdb names TRBD1, which stays unverified in the absence of DNA. The clonotype comes from a human donor in good health. Some clones in this sample may be carry-over from other donors' samples. This chain's CDR3 is CSARDAGGEGSPLHF.